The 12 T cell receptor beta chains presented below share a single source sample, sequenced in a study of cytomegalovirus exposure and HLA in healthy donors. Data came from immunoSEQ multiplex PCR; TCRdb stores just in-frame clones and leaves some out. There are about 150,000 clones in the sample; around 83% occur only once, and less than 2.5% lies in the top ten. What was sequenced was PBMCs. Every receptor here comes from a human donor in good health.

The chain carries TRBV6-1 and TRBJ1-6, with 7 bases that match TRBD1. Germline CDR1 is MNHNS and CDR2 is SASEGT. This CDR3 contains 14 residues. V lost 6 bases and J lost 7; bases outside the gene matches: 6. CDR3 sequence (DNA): TGTGCCAGCAGCCTAGACAGGGACAATTCACCCCTCCACTTT. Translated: CASSLDRDNSPLHF.

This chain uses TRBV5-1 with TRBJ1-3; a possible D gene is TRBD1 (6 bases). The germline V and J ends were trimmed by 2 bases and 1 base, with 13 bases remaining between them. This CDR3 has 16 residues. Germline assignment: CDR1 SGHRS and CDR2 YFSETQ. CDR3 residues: CASSFDPGQSGNTIYF. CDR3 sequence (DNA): TGCGCCAGCAGCTTCGACCCAGGACAGTCTGGAAACACCATATATTTT. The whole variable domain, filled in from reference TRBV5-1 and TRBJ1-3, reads KAGVTQTPRYLIKTRGQQVTLSCSPISGHRSVSWYQQTPGQGLQFLFEYFSETQRNKGNFPGRFSGRQFSNSRSEMNVSTLELGDSALYLCASSFDPGQSGNTIYFGEGSWLTVV.

The CDR3: CASSLQVSGNTIYF. The CDR3 nucleotides are TGTGCCAGCAGCTTACAGGTCTCTGGAAACACCATATATTTT. The rearrangement joins TRBV5-6 to TRBJ1-3, with D perhaps matching TRBD1 (5 bases). The CDR3 covers 14 residues. V lost 2 bases to trimming and J lost 0 bases, with 6 bases between them. Per the germline V gene, CDR1 is SGHDT and CDR2 is YYEEEE.

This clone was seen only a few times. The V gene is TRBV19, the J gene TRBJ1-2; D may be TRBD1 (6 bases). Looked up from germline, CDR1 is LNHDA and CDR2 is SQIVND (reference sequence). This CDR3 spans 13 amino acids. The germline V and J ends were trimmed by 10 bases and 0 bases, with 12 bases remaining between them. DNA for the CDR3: TGTGCCACTCCAGGGGATTCTAACTATGGCTACACCTTC. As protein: CATPGDSNYGYTF.

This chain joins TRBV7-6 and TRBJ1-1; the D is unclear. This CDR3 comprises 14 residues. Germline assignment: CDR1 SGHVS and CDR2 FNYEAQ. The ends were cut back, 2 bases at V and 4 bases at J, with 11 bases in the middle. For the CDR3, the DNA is TGTGCCAGCAGCTTAAGTCCCTTGGCCACTGAAGCTTTCTTT. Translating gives CASSLSPLATEAFF.

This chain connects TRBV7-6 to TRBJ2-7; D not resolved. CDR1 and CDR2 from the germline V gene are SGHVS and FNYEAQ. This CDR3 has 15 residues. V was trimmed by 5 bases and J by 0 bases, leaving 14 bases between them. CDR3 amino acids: CASSPRIGSSYEQYF. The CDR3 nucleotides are TGTGCCAGCAGCCCCAGGATCGGCTCCTCCTACGAGCAGTACTTC.

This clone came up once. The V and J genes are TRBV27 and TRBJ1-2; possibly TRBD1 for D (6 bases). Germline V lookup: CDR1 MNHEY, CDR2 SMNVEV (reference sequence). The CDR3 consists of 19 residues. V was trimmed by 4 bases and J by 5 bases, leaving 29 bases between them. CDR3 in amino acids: CASSSLILTGPKTHYGYTF. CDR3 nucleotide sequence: TGTGCCAGCAGTTCATTAATTTTGACAGGACCAAAAACCCATTATGGCTACACCTTC.

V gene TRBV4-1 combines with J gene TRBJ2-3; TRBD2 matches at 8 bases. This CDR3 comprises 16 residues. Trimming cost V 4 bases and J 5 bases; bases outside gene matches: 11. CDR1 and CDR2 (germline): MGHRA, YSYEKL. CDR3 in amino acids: CASSPGGGRNKDTQYF. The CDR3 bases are TGCGCCAGCAGCCCAGGCGGGGGGCGCAATAAAGATACGCAGTATTTT.

The CDR3 protein is CASSLEGVGNSPLHF. Here the CDR3 DNA reads TGTGCCAGCAGCTTGGAAGGGGTGGGGAATTCACCCCTCCACTTT. This chain uses TRBV5-6 with TRBJ1-6; perhaps TRBD1 as D (5 bases). Per the germline V gene, CDR1 is SGHDT and CDR2 is YYEEEE. This CDR3 is 15 amino acids long. V dropped 0 bases and J dropped 7 bases, with 11 bases sitting between them.

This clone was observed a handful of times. The CDR3 is CASSLAQYNEQFF. The CDR3 region has the DNA TGCGCCAGCAGCTTGGCCCAGTACAATGAGCAGTTCTTC. The chain recombines TRBV5-1 with TRBJ2-1; D gene ambiguous. Trimming removed 0 bases from V and 4 bases from J, with 5 bases in between. In germline, CDR1 is SGHRS, CDR2 YFSETQ. This CDR3 comprises 13 residues.

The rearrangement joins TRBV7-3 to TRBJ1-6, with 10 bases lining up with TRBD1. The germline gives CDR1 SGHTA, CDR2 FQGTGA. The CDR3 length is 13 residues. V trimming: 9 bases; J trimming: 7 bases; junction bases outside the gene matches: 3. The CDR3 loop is CASKGQGNSPLHF. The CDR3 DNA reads TGTGCCAGTAAGGGACAGGGGAATTCACCCCTCCACTTT.

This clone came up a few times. The CDR3 loop reads CASSVRDNSPLHF. DNA of the CDR3: TGTGCCAGCAGTGTGAGGGATAATTCACCCCTCCACTTT. This chain joins TRBV2 and TRBJ1-6; D is ambiguous. CDR1 is SNHLY, CDR2 FYNNEI, per germline. V gave up 4 bases and J gave up 5 bases, with 6 bases separating them. This CDR3 has 13 residues.